This passage covers 11 T cell receptor beta chains from one sample sequenced in a study of blood T cells in healthy people across ages. A second PCR of about 7 to 12 cycles used a sample-barcoded 5' primer and a J-beta primer mix. One entry per CDR3 protein results from TCRdb running MiXCR on the 5' RACE reads. The sample records roughly 1,100,000 distinct CDR3 sequences, roughly a quarter being singletons. These data also formed part of another study, on T cells of mothers and their children.

The sequenced material came from blood. The receptors shown here come from a girl aged 2 to 9 in good health.

The chain uses TRBV6-1 and TRBJ2-5; D is possibly TRBD2 (5 bases). The J call is in doubt because the DNA end fits TRBJ2-1 better. Germline CDR1 is MNHNS and CDR2 is SASEGT. This CDR3 is built from 16 residues. The CDR3 sequence is CASRTFSGLNYNEQFF. As DNA, the CDR3 is TGTGCCAGCAGGACGTTCTCTGGACTGAACTACAATGAGCAGTTCTTC.

The V gene is TRBV24-1, the J gene TRBJ1-4; D might be TRBD1 (5 bases). Germline V gene lookup returns CDR1 KGHDR and CDR2 SFDVKD. V gave up 7 bases and J gave up 5 bases, with 19 bases separating them. The CDR3 is 16 residues long. The CDR3 protein is CATSPGTGVLNEKLFF. CDR3 sequence (DNA): TGTGCCACCAGCCCCGGGACGGGGGTCCTCAATGAAAAACTGTTTTTT.

This rearrangement joins TRBV28 to TRBJ1-3, with D maybe TRBD1 (5 bases). The CDR3 extends over 15 amino acids. The germline gives CDR1 MDHEN, CDR2 SYDVKM. V was clipped by 7 bases and J by 0 bases, with 13 bases between them. Here the CDR3 DNA reads TGTGCCAGCACGTTCGACAGCTACTCTGGAAACACCATATATTTT. Translated: CASTFDSYSGNTIYF. Supplemented by reference TRBV28 and TRBJ1-3, the full variable domain reads DVKVTQSSRYLVKRTGEKVFLECVQDMDHENMFWYRQDPGLGLRLIYFSYDVKMKEKGDIPEGYSVSREKKERFSLILESASTNQTSMYLCASTFDSYSGNTIYFGEGSWLTVV.

This rearrangement joins TRBV28 to TRBJ1-5; D ambiguous. This CDR3 has 16 amino acids. The V gene lost 0 bases and the J gene lost 1 base, with 10 bases spanning the gap. CDR1 is MDHEN and CDR2 is SYDVKM in the germline V gene. The CDR3 DNA reads as TGTGCCAGCAGTTTATGGGAGGGTTCGAGCAATCAGCCCCAGCATTTT. Protein: CASSLWEGSSNQPQHF.

This clonotype has only a few counts. The genes are TRBV29-1 and TRBJ2-3, with D uncertain. V dropped 3 bases and J dropped 4 bases, with 14 bases sitting between them. Germline assignment: CDR1 SQVTM and CDR2 ANQGSEA. The CDR3 is 14 residues long. The CDR3 sequence: CSVDDLANPDTQYF. CDR3 DNA sequence: TGCAGCGTTGACGACTTAGCCAATCCAGATACGCAGTATTTT.

This clonotype was observed a handful of times. The CDR3 sequence is CASRTGPNTGELFF. CDR3 DNA: TGTGCCAGCCGAACGGGACCAAACACCGGGGAGCTGTTTTTT. The chain has TRBV12-3 or TRBV12-4 and TRBJ2-2; D is perhaps TRBD1 or TRBD2 (5 bases each). V was trimmed by 8 bases and J by 2 bases, leaving 12 bases between them. CDR3 size: 14 residues.

This chain links TRBV2 with TRBJ1-2; tentative D call: TRBD1 (6 bases). Germline loops: CDR1 SNHLY, CDR2 FYNNEI. V lost 6 bases and J 2 bases, leaving 16 bases between the germline ends. The CDR3 has 15 amino acids. The CDR3 DNA reads TGTGCCAGCAGCCTCGAAACAGGGATAAACTATGGCTACACCTTC. Amino acid sequence: CASSLETGINYGYTF.

The genes are TRBV4-1 and TRBJ1-5; the D is unclear. In germline, CDR1 is MGHRA, CDR2 YSYEKL. V lost 3 bases, J lost 1 base, and 7 bases lay in between. The CDR3 is made up of 14 amino acids. The CDR3 spells CASSHLGSNQPQHF. In nucleotides, the CDR3 is TGCGCCAGCAGCCATTTGGGCAGCAATCAGCCCCAGCATTTT.

This chain connects TRBV27 to TRBJ2-7; D may be TRBD1 or TRBD2 (5 bases each). This CDR3 is built from 15 residues. In germline, CDR1 is MNHEY, CDR2 SMNVEV (reference sequence). With 4 bases removed from V and 2 bases from J, the gap between germline ends came to 15 bases. CDR3 nucleotides: TGTGCCAGCAGTTCCAGGGACCCGCCAACCTACGAGCAGTACTTC. It yields the protein CASSSRDPPTYEQYF.

The table lists this clonotype with many counts. The V call is TRBV4-2, the J call TRBJ2-2, with D maybe TRBD1 (5 bases). CDR3 size: 13 residues. Germline CDR1 is LGHNA and CDR2 is YNFKEQ. The germline V and J ends were trimmed by 3 bases and 7 bases, with 9 bases remaining between them. The CDR3 here is CASSQDRGGELFF. The CDR3 bases are TGTGCCAGCAGCCAGGATAGGGGCGGGGAGCTGTTTTTT.

As DNA, the CDR3 is TGCAGTGCTAGTCAGGGGGCGCGGGTGGACACTGAAGCTTTCTTT. The encoded protein is CSASQGARVDTEAFF. The chain carries TRBV20-1 and TRBJ1-1; 8 bases agree with TRBD1. The CDR3 length is 15 residues. V dropped 3 bases and J dropped 3; count of bases not matched to a gene: 9. CDR1 and CDR2 from the germline V gene are DFQATT and SNEGSKA (reference sequence).